A single sample gave rise to the 20 T cell receptor beta chains below, sequenced in a study of T cell changes during pregnancy in multiple sclerosis. Using immunoSEQ multiplex PCR, the repertoire was profiled, and TCRdb retains in-frame clones only, with some absent. The table has roughly 47,000 clones, 80% to 90% seen once; the top ten hold 8% to 9.5%. The input for sequencing was CD8+ T cells from peripheral blood mononuclear cells, taken in the second trimester of pregnancy. These receptors originate from a female donor with multiple sclerosis, enrolled in a pregnancy study.

The J gene is TRBJ2-3, the V gene TRBV7-9, with TRBD2 identical over 10 bases. The CDR3 totals 15 residues. Germline V CDR1 and CDR2: SEHNR, FQNEAQ (reference sequence). Germline trimming cut 5 bases from V and 1 base from J; bases unmatched to any gene: 3. The chain's CDR3 is CASSLGTSGTDTQYF. The CDR3 DNA reads TGTGCCAGCAGCCTAGGGACTAGCGGCACAGATACGCAGTATTTT. Full variable domain (missing parts from reference TRBV7-9 and TRBJ2-3): DTGVSQNPRHKITKRGQNVTFRCDPISEHNRLYWYRQTLGQGPEFLTYFQNEAQLEKSRLLSDRFSAERPKGSFSTLEIQRTEQGDSAMYLCASSLGTSGTDTQYFGPGTRLTVL.

The CDR3 nucleotides read TGTGCCATCAGTGACCACCGGGAGAAGGATACGCAGTATTTT. The encoded protein is CAISDHREKDTQYF. The chain couples TRBV10-3 to TRBJ2-3, with a tentative D call TRBD2 (6 bases). V was shortened by 3 bases and J by 6 bases, with 13 bases between the two germline ends. CDR3 length: 14 amino acids. Per germline, CDR1 ENHRY and CDR2 SYGVKD.

The chain joins TRBV30 to TRBJ1-5, with 9 positions matching TRBD1. The trim removed 0 bases at V and 7 bases at J, leaving 4 bases unmatched. This CDR3 comprises 14 residues. The germline gives CDR1 GTSNPN, CDR2 SVGIG (reference sequence). The CDR3 DNA follows: TGTGCCTGGAGTGTAGGACAGGGGCAACAGCCCCAGCATTTT. Translation: CAWSVGQGQQPQHF.

The chain joins TRBV7-6 to TRBJ2-1; 8 bases agree with TRBD2. This CDR3 has 15 amino acids. Trimming took 5 bases from V and 5 from J; bases not matched to a gene: 8. Looked up from germline, CDR1 is SGHVS and CDR2 is FNYEAQ. CDR3 in amino acids: CASSPAGGLHNEQFF. CDR3 bases: TGTGCCAGCAGCCCGGCGGGGGGCCTACACAATGAGCAGTTCTTC.

The genes are TRBV6-4 and TRBJ2-2; D is ambiguous. Germline CDR1 reads MRHNA; CDR2 reads SNTAGT. Trimming cost V 9 bases and J 2 bases, with 19 bases left between them. This CDR3 is built from 16 residues. CDR3 sequence (DNA): TGTGCCAGTTCCGCGTCGGAGACTTCTAACACCGGGGAGCTGTTTTTT. Residues: CASSASETSNTGELFF.

This chain links TRBV5-6 with TRBJ1-1, with D maybe TRBD1 (6 bases). Trimming stripped 4 bases from V and 5 bases from J, with 15 bases between. In germline, CDR1 is SGHDT, CDR2 YYEEEE. The CDR3 sequence is 14 residues long. CDR3 nucleotide sequence: TGTGCCAGCAGCGGCGCGGGGGCATGGACTGAAGCTTTCTTT. The encoded protein is CASSGAGAWTEAFF.

This chain uses TRBV7-9 with TRBJ1-1; D gene ambiguous. V lost 0 bases to trimming and J lost 6 bases, with 5 bases between them. The CDR3 runs to 12 residues. CDR1 SEHNR and CDR2 FQNEAQ come from the germline V gene (reference sequence). The CDR3 is CASSLAAAEAFF. The DNA of the CDR3 is TGTGCCAGCAGCTTAGCGGCTGCTGAAGCTTTCTTT.

The chain uses TRBV2 and TRBJ2-7; TRBD1 aligns across 7 bases. Germline V gene data show CDR1 as SNHLY and CDR2 as FYNNEI. The CDR3 is 14 residues long. Losses at the gene ends were 11 bases for V and 2 bases for J; bases not matched to a gene: 12. CDR3 residues: CAGTSGGWTYEQYF. As DNA, the CDR3 is TGTGCCGGCACCTCAGGGGGTTGGACCTACGAGCAGTACTTC.

The V call is TRBV5-1, the J call TRBJ2-5; D not certain. The CDR3 extends over 13 amino acids. V lost 1 base and J lost 5, with 9 bases in between. Looked up from germline, CDR1 is SGHRS and CDR2 is YFSETQ. CDR3 nucleotide sequence: TGCGCCAGCAGCTTGTTCCCCGGTGAGACCCAGTACTTC. It encodes CASSLFPGETQYF.

This chain joins TRBV6-5 and TRBJ2-5; D unresolved. This CDR3 contains 15 residues. The V and J ends lost 5 bases and 1 base respectively, with 14 bases between them. The germline CDR1 and CDR2 sequences are MNHEY and SVGAGI. In DNA, the CDR3 is TGTGCCAGCAGTCCCCTTATCGCGCTCCAAGAGACCCAGTACTTC. The encoded protein is CASSPLIALQETQYF.

The gene calls are TRBV28 and TRBJ2-7; 8 bases match TRBD1. The germline gives CDR1 MDHEN, CDR2 SYDVKM. V dropped 3 bases and J dropped 4; count of bases not matched to a gene: 5. This CDR3 contains 14 residues. The CDR3 sequence is CASSFQGARYEQYF. The CDR3 region has the DNA TGTGCCAGCAGTTTTCAGGGGGCGAGGTACGAGCAGTACTTC.

CDR3 DNA sequence: TGTGCCAGCAGCTTAGCGGGACATCCGACCCCGATATGGGGAAACACCATATATTTT. This gives the protein CASSLAGHPTPIWGNTIYF. V and J are TRBV7-8 and TRBJ1-3; TRBD1 is a possible D gene (6 bases). The CDR3 is 19 residues long. The germline V gene has CDR1 SGHVS and CDR2 FQNEAQ. V was cut by 0 bases and J by 4 bases, with 22 bases left in between.

The chain has TRBV4-2 and TRBJ2-7; 7 bases agree with TRBD2. The CDR3 runs 15 residues. Germline values: CDR1 LGHNA, CDR2 YNFKEQ. Trimming at V came to 0 bases and at J to 5 bases, leaving 7 bases not matched to a gene. As DNA, the CDR3 is TGTGCCAGCAGCCAAGATATAGCGGGCGGCGACGAGCAGTACTTC. Translation gives CASSQDIAGGDEQYF.

V usage is TRBV9 and J usage is TRBJ2-1; tentative D call: TRBD2 (5 bases). Germline assignment: CDR1 SGDLS and CDR2 YYNGEE. The CDR3 loop spans 13 amino acids. V shed 7 bases and J shed 1 base, with 9 bases lying between them. CDR3 sequence: CASAGGSYNEQFF. The CDR3 DNA follows: TGTGCCAGCGCGGGCGGTTCCTACAATGAGCAGTTCTTC.

The gene calls are TRBV29-1 and TRBJ2-1; weak D call: TRBD2 (7 bases). Germline CDR1 and CDR2: SQVTM and ANQGSEA. CDR3 length equals 17 residues. V was trimmed by 1 base and J by 2 bases, leaving 18 bases between them. Written as DNA, the CDR3 is TGCAGCGTTGAAGGGGAGTTATGGGGGGGCCCCTACAATGAGCAGTTCTTC. Protein product: CSVEGELWGGPYNEQFF.

The chain carries TRBV7-8 and TRBJ2-3; D perhaps matches TRBD1 (6 bases). V was pared by 5 bases and J by 6 bases, with 12 bases between. There are 13 residues in the CDR3. Germline loops: CDR1 SGHVS, CDR2 FQNEAQ. CDR3 DNA: TGTGCCAGCAGCATGACAGGTCTGGATACGCAGTATTTT. Its translation: CASSMTGLDTQYF. The full variable domain, in which reference TRBV7-8 and TRBJ2-3 provide the parts outside the CDR3, is GAGVSQSPRYKVAKRGQDVALRCDPISGHVSLFWYQQALGQGPEFLTYFQNEAQLDKSGLPSDRFFAERPEGSVSTLKIQRTQQEDSAVYLCASSMTGLDTQYFGPGTRLTVL.

The V and J genes are TRBV13 and TRBJ1-2; a weak D match, TRBD1 (5 bases). Per germline, CDR1 PRHDT and CDR2 FYEKMQ (reference sequence). Trimming left V 2 bases short and J 0 bases short, with 16 bases between. The CDR3 is made up of 17 amino acids. CDR3 DNA sequence: TGTGCCAGCAGCTTACGTTACCGACAGCCGACTAACTATGGCTACACCTTC. The encoded protein is CASSLRYRQPTNYGYTF.

This chain joins TRBV13 and TRBJ2-3; possible D gene TRBD2, 5 bases. The V end lost 5 bases, the J end lost 0 bases, and 12 bases lay between the germline ends. Per the germline V gene, CDR1 is PRHDT and CDR2 is FYEKMQ (reference sequence). This CDR3 has 15 amino acids. CDR3 in amino acids: CASSGLGASTDTQYF. CDR3 nucleotides: TGTGCCAGCAGCGGACTGGGAGCAAGCACAGATACGCAGTATTTT. The full variable domain, completed using reference TRBV13 and TRBJ2-3, is AAGVIQSPRHLIKEKRETATLKCYPIPRHDTVYWYQQGPGQDPQFLISFYEKMQSDKGSIPDRFSAQQFSDYHSELNMSSLELGDSALYFCASSGLGASTDTQYFGPGTRLTVL.

This clone was observed a handful of times. The chain joins TRBV7-3 to TRBJ2-2, with D uncertain. In germline, CDR1 is SGHTA, CDR2 FQGTGA. The CDR3 runs to 12 residues. With 5 bases removed from V and 3 bases from J, the gap between germline ends came to 4 bases. Here the CDR3 reads CASSPDTGELFF. DNA for the CDR3: TGTGCCAGCAGCCCCGACACCGGGGAGCTGTTTTTT.

The rearrangement links TRBV6-4 to TRBJ2-5; unclear D gene. The V gene's germline CDR1 is MRHNA and CDR2 SNTAGT. CDR3 length: 13 residues. V dropped 8 bases and J dropped 1 base, with 11 bases sitting between them. This CDR3 reads CASSKRVQETQYF. The CDR3 region has the DNA TGTGCCAGCTCTAAACGGGTCCAAGAGACCCAGTACTTC.